The 7 T cell receptor beta chains below were found in one sample sequenced in a study of cytomegalovirus exposure and HLA in healthy donors. PCR used 60 Vbeta primers and 13 Jbeta primers. The method was immunoSEQ multiplex PCR; TCRdb's version includes in-frame clones alone and lacks a portion of them. This sample carries approximately 180,000 clones, about 13% of them seen once, and the ten largest clones take under 10%. Material: PBMCs. These receptors were obtained from a man aged 50-60 years in good health and CMV-seropositive.

This clone was recorded a few times. This chain links TRBV27 with TRBJ1-5; D may be TRBD1 (6 bases). The CDR3 extends over 13 amino acids. V lost 2 bases and J lost 4, with 6 bases in between. Per germline, CDR1 MNHEY and CDR2 SMNVEV (reference sequence). CDR3 in amino acids: CASSLQGNQPQHF. The CDR3 DNA reads TGTGCCAGCAGTTTACAGGGGAATCAGCCCCAGCATTTT.

The chain carries TRBV19 and TRBJ2-7; the match to TRBD2 covers 11 bases. The ends lost 6 bases at V and 2 bases at J; junction bases unmatched: 6. The CDR3 loop spans 15 amino acids. CDR1 is LNHDA and CDR2 is SQIVND in the germline V gene (reference sequence). The CDR3 DNA reads TGTGCCAGTAGCCCACTAGCGGGGGCTACCTACGAGCAGTACTTC. The encoded protein is CASSPLAGATYEQYF.

This clone occurred a few times. Here the CDR3 DNA reads TGTGCCATCAGTGCGGGGCAGGGGGAGGAAAAACTGTTTTTT. Translating gives CAISAGQGEEKLFF. V is TRBV10-3 and J is TRBJ1-4, with 7 bases identical to TRBD1. The junction had 7 bases not matched to a gene; V was cut back by 4 bases and J by 8 bases. Per the germline V gene, CDR1 is ENHRY and CDR2 is SYGVKD. CDR3 length: 14 residues.

The rearrangement joins TRBV25-1 to TRBJ1-4, with TRBD1 as a possible D gene (6 bases). Germline CDR1 is MGHDK and CDR2 is SYGVNS. The germline V and J ends were trimmed by 0 bases and 4 bases, with 12 bases remaining between them. The CDR3 runs to 16 residues. The CDR3, as DNA: TGTGCCAGCAGTGAATATAGGGGGTCAGGTAATGAAAAACTGTTTTTT. Translated: CASSEYRGSGNEKLFF.

The chain uses TRBV11-3 and TRBJ1-1; perhaps TRBD1 as D (5 bases). The germline V gene encodes CDR1 SGHNT and CDR2 YENEEA. CDR3 length: 14 residues. V was pared by 2 bases and J by 4 bases, with 11 bases between. CDR3 coding DNA: TGTGCCAGCAGCTTATCAGGGCGGGGCACTGAAGCTTTCTTT. This encodes CASSLSGRGTEAFF.

This clone has only a few counts. The V gene is TRBV4-1, the J gene TRBJ2-7; D might be TRBD1 (6 bases). The germline V gene has CDR1 MGHRA and CDR2 YSYEKL. The CDR3 contains 15 residues. The ends were cut back, 4 bases at V and 3 bases at J, with 16 bases in the middle. The CDR3 loop is CASSLSSGHIYEQYF. CDR3 DNA: TGCGCCAGCAGCCTGTCGTCGGGACACATCTACGAGCAGTACTTC.

V and J are TRBV9 and TRBJ1-1; D call uncertain. The germline V and J ends were trimmed by 2 bases and 5 bases, with 13 bases remaining between them. This CDR3 spans 14 amino acids. Germline CDR1 and CDR2: SGDLS and YYNGEE. The CDR3 is CASSVGGSGTEAFF. The CDR3 DNA reads TGTGCCAGCAGCGTTGGAGGCAGCGGGACTGAAGCTTTCTTT.